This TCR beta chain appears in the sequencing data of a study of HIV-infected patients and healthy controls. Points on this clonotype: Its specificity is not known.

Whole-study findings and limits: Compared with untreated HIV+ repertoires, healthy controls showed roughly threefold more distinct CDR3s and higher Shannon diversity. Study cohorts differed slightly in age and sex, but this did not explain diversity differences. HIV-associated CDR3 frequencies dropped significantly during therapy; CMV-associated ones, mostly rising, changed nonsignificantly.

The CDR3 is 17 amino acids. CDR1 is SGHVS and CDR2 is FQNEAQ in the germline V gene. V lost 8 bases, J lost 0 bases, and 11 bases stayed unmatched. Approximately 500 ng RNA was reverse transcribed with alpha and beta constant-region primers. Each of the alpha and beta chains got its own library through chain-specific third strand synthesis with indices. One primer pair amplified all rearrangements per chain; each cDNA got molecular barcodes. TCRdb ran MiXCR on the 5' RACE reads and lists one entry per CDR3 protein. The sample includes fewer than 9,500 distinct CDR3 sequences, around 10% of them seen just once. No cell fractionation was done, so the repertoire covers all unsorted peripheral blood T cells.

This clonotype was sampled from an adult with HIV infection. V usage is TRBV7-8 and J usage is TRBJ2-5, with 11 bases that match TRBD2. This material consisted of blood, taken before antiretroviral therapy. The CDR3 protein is CASHPSGGYSYQETQYF. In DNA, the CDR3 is TGTGCCAGCCACCCTAGCGGGGGGTATTCGTACCAAGAGACCCAGTACTTC.